This TCR beta chain was documented in a study of memory CD4+ T cells and cytomegalovirus serostatus. Study-level background: Healthy Belgian adult donors included nine or ten CMV-positive and some 23 CMV-negative people.

This CDR3 region has 13 residues. Germline CDR1 is MGHDK and CDR2 is SYGVNS. The V end lost 7 bases, the J end lost 4 bases, and 10 bases lay between the germline ends. The sort gate was single viable CD3+CD4+CD8-CD45RO+ cells for memory CD4+ T cells. CMV serostatus came from serum IgG against pp150, pp28, p38, p52. General observations from the study: The CMV-associated TCR signature appears largely within the CD4+ memory repertoire. CD4+ memory repertoires contained 67 of 164 reported CMV TCRbeta sequences.

Assay used: immunoSEQ multiplex PCR; TCRdb lists only in-frame clones, some missing. The table includes about 100,000 clones, over 70% detected once. To note about this clone: No antigen is known for it.

Material for sequencing was memory CD4+ T cells from blood. V gene TRBV25-1 combines with J gene TRBJ2-2; D is unclear. The origin of this receptor is an adult in good health and CMV-seropositive. CDR3 loop: CASKRQVTGELFF. The CDR3 DNA follows: TGTGCCAGCAAGAGGCAGGTCACCGGGGAGCTGTTTTTT. Using reference TRBV25-1 and TRBJ2-2 for the parts outside the CDR3, the full variable domain is EADIYQTPRYLVIGTGKKITLECSQTMGHDKMYWYQQDPGMELHLIHYSYGVNSTEKGDLSSESTVSRIRTEHFPLTLESARPSHTSQYLCASKRQVTGELFFGEGSRLTVL.